The source of this T cell receptor (beta chain) is a study of cytomegalovirus exposure and HLA in healthy donors. 13 Jbeta primers and 60 Vbeta primers were used for the PCR. The data were produced by immunoSEQ multiplex PCR, yet TCRdb's version contains in-frame clones alone and is incomplete. The table has 150,000 to 250,000 clones, 65% to 80% seen once. Unmatched junction bases numbered 10, after V lost 3 bases and J lost 7 bases. The germline CDR1 and CDR2 sequences are LGHNA and YNFKEQ. The CDR3 loop spans 15 amino acids. This clonotype originated in a woman in her 30s in good health and CMV-seropositive. The sequenced sample was PBMCs. The gene calls are TRBV4-2 and TRBJ2-7, with 9 bases matching TRBD2. CDR3 nucleotide sequence: TGTGCCAGCAGCCAGGAGCGGGGGGACCCCTCAGAGCAGTACTTC. The encoded protein is CASSQERGDPSEQYF.